Shown below are 15 T cell receptor beta chains from a single sample sequenced in a study of CD8 T cells in ankylosing spondylitis. Findings of the study overall: Apparently characteristic of ankylosing spondylitis blood was a TCR beta motif (about eight highly homologous variants).

TCRdb re-analysed the 5' RACE reads in MiXCR, keeping a single row per CDR3 protein. The table shows 700,000 to 1,000,000 distinct CDR3 sequences, with roughly 10% occurring only once. The antigens for these receptors are not known. The specimen sequenced was blood, either unsorted or a sorted T cell fraction (not recorded which). These receptors originate from a male donor with ankylosing spondylitis.

This clonotype was detected only a few times. The chain carries TRBV20-1 and TRBJ1-4; no clear D. Trimming took 0 bases from V and 4 from J, leaving 12 bases between them. Germline lookup yields CDR1 DFQATT and CDR2 SNEGSKA (reference sequence). This CDR3 spans 15 amino acids. CDR3: CSARDLWQLNEKLFF. DNA for the CDR3: TGCAGTGCTAGAGATCTCTGGCAGCTTAATGAAAAACTGTTTTTT.

The V and J genes are TRBV5-1 and TRBJ2-3; 7 bases fit TRBD2. V lost 4 bases, J lost 0 bases, and 11 bases stayed unmatched. The CDR3 has 17 amino acids. Per germline, CDR1 SGHRS and CDR2 YFSETQ. The CDR3 DNA reads TGCGCCAGCAGCAGAACCCCTAGCGGAGGGAGCACAGATACGCAGTATTTT. This sequence encodes CASSRTPSGGSTDTQYF.

The rearrangement uses TRBV20-1 and TRBJ2-1; D unclear. Germline V lookup: CDR1 DFQATT, CDR2 SNEGSKA (reference sequence). This CDR3 is built from 13 residues. Trimming took off 0 bases at V and 3 bases at J, with 6 bases between the two ends. As DNA, the CDR3 is TGCAGTGCTAGAGATACGGGCTACAATGAGCAGTTCTTC. Translating it yields CSARDTGYNEQFF.

The CDR3 protein is CASGSSVRETQYF. For the CDR3, the DNA is TGTGCCAGCGGTTCTAGCGTCAGGGAGACCCAGTACTTC. The chain joins TRBV6-5 to TRBJ2-5; perhaps TRBD2 as D (6 bases). This CDR3 comprises 13 residues. Germline V gives CDR1 MNHEY, CDR2 SVGAGI. V lost 8 bases to trimming and J lost 5 bases, with 15 bases between them.

The table lists this clonotype with a few counts. The CDR3 sequence is CASSLVSERESEQFF. The CDR3 DNA reads TGTGCCAGCAGCTTAGTATCCGAGCGGGAGAGTGAGCAGTTCTTC. V is TRBV11-2 and J is TRBJ2-1; 8 bases match TRBD2. The ends lost 1 base at V and 9 bases at J; junction bases unmatched: 8. The CDR3 sequence is 15 residues long. Germline V gene data show CDR1 as SGHAT and CDR2 as FQNNGV.

This clonotype was recorded many times. The J gene is TRBJ2-2, the V gene TRBV27; perhaps TRBD1 as D (6 bases). CDR3 length: 12 residues. V lost 6 bases to trimming and J lost 7 bases, with 9 bases between them. The germline V gene has CDR1 MNHEY and CDR2 SMNVEV (reference sequence). The CDR3 protein is CASRHRDGELFF. The CDR3 DNA reads as TGTGCCAGCAGGCACAGGGACGGGGAGCTGTTTTTT.

The sample holds a few counts of this clonotype. The CDR3 region is CASGRDPMTEAFF. CDR3 nucleotide sequence: TGTGCCAGCGGAAGGGACCCAATGACTGAAGCTTTCTTT. The rearrangement uses TRBV2 and TRBJ1-1; TRBD1 might be the D (5 bases). The germline gives CDR1 SNHLY, CDR2 FYNNEI. Trimming cost V 8 bases and J 5 bases, with 15 bases left between them. The CDR3 is 13 amino acids.

At least ten counts were recorded for this clonotype. The chain carries TRBV5-1 and TRBJ1-4; tentative D call: TRBD1 (5 bases). CDR3 length: 16 amino acids. The V end was cut by 0 bases, the J end by 4 bases, with 13 bases between. Germline V lookup: CDR1 SGHRS, CDR2 YFSETQ. CDR3 DNA: TGCGCCAGCAGCTTGGCTCCGGGACGGCTTAATGAAAAACTGTTTTTT. Protein product: CASSLAPGRLNEKLFF. Supplemented by reference TRBV5-1 and TRBJ1-4, the full variable domain reads KAGVTQTPRYLIKTRGQQVTLSCSPISGHRSVSWYQQTPGQGLQFLFEYFSETQRNKGNFPGRFSGRQFSNSRSEMNVSTLELGDSALYLCASSLAPGRLNEKLFFGSGTQLSVL.

CDR3 protein: CTTQGRGSNQPQHF. CDR3 nucleotides: TGCACAACGCAGGGGAGAGGGAGCAATCAGCCCCAGCATTTT. The chain couples TRBV20-1 to TRBJ1-5, with D perhaps matching TRBD1 (6 bases). This CDR3 region has 14 residues. The V gene's germline CDR1 is DFQATT and CDR2 SNEGSKA (reference sequence).

The chain has TRBV5-6 and TRBJ2-7; D might be TRBD1 or TRBD2, each matching 5 bases. The germline V and J ends were trimmed by 2 bases and 3 bases, with 12 bases remaining between them. Germline V CDR1 and CDR2: SGHDT, YYEEEE. The CDR3 is 14 amino acids. CDR3: CASSFRDGLYEQYF. CDR3 DNA sequence: TGTGCCAGCAGCTTCCGGGACGGGCTCTACGAGCAGTACTTC.

This clonotype has a handful of counts. This rearrangement joins TRBV7-9 to TRBJ1-1; weak D call: TRBD1 (5 bases). Trimming left V 5 bases short and J 4 bases short, with 11 bases between. The CDR3 length is 13 residues. Germline V gene lookup returns CDR1 SEHNR and CDR2 FQNEAQ (reference sequence). The CDR3 DNA reads TGTGCCAGCAGCGCGACCGGGGGCACTGAAGCTTTCTTT. Protein product: CASSATGGTEAFF. The variable domain in full, with the rest retrieved from reference TRBV7-9 and TRBJ1-1, is DTGVSQNPRHKITKRGQNVTFRCDPISEHNRLYWYRQTLGQGPEFLTYFQNEAQLEKSRLLSDRFSAERPKGSFSTLEIQRTEQGDSAMYLCASSATGGTEAFFGQGTRLTVV.

The V and J genes are TRBV11-2 and TRBJ2-1, with D unclear. V dropped 6 bases and J dropped 4 bases, with 13 bases sitting between them. The CDR3 runs to 14 residues. The germline V gene encodes CDR1 SGHAT and CDR2 FQNNGV. The CDR3 bases are TGTGCCAGCAGTCAGACCGGGCTATACAATGAGCAGTTCTTC. Residues: CASSQTGLYNEQFF.

V usage is TRBV6-2 or TRBV6-3 and J usage is TRBJ2-2; D gene uncertain. V was trimmed by 10 bases and J by 5 bases, leaving 11 bases between them. Germline V gene sequence: CDR1 MNHEY, CDR2 SVGEGT. This CDR3 contains 12 residues. The CDR3, as DNA: TGTGCCACCAAGGCCCTAACCGGGGAGCTGTTTTTT. Its translation: CATKALTGELFF.

The CDR3 DNA reads TGCAGCGTGGCCCCCAGACTAGCGGGAGACGAGCAGTTCTTC. Amino acids: CSVAPRLAGDEQFF. This sequence joins TRBV29-1 and TRBJ2-1; 12 bases line up with TRBD2. Germline V lookup: CDR1 SQVTM, CDR2 ANQGSEA. With V trimmed by 6 bases and J by 10 bases, 10 bases remained unmatched. The length of the CDR3 is 14 residues.

This clonotype was recorded many times. The J gene is TRBJ1-1, the V gene TRBV27, with 9 positions matching TRBD1. Germline-derived CDR1 and CDR2 are MNHEY and SMNVEV (reference sequence). Germline trimming cut 7 bases from V and 1 base from J; bases unmatched to any gene: 7. The CDR3 runs to 15 residues. The CDR3, as DNA: TGTGCCAGCAAACCGGGACAGGGTTGGAACACTGAAGCTTTCTTT. Its translation is CASKPGQGWNTEAFF.